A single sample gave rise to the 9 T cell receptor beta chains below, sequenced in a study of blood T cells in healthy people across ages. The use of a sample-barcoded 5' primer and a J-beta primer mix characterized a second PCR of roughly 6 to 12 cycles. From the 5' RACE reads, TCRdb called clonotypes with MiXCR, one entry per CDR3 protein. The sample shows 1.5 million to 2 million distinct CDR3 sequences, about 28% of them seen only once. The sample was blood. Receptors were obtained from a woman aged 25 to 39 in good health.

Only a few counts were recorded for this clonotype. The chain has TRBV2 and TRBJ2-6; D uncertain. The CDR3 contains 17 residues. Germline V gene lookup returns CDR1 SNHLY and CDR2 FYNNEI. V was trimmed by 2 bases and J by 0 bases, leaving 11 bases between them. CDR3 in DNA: TGTGCCAGCAGTGAACGATTAGGCGTCTCTGGGGCCAACGTCCTGACTTTC. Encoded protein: CASSERLGVSGANVLTF.

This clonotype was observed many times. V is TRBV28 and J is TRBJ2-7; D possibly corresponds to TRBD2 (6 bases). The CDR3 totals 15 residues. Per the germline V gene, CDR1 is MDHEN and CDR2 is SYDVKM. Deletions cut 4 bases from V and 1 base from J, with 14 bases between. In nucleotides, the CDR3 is TGTGCCAGCAGTTCTGCTGGGACTGTTTCCTACGAGCAGTACTTC. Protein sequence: CASSSAGTVSYEQYF.

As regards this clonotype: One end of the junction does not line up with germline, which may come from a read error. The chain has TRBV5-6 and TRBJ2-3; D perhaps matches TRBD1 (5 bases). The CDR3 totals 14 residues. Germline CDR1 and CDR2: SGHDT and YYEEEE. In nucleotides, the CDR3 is TGTGCCCGCAGCTTACCAGGGCCGATGGGTACGCAGTATTTT. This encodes CARSLPGPMGTQYF.

Written as DNA, the CDR3 is TGCGTCAGTGGTAGCGGGAGGGCCTATGAGACCCAGTACTTC. Translated, it gives CVSGSGRAYETQYF. V is TRBV5-1 and J is TRBJ2-5; 11 positions agree with TRBD2. CDR1 is SGHRS, CDR2 YFSETQ, per germline. The CDR3 totals 14 residues.

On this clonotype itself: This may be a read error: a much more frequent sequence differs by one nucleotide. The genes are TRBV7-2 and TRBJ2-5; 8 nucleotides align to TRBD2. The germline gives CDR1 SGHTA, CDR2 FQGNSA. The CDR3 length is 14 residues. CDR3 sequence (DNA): TGTGCCAGCAGATTAGCGGGGCAAAACTACGGGCAGTACTTC. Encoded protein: CASRLAGQNYGQYF.

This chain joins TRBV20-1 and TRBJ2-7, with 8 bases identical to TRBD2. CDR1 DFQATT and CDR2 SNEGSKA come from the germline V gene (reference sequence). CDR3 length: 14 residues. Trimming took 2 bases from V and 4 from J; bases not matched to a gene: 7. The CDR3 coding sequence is TGCAGTGCTAGACGGGGGGGGGACTGGTACGAGCAGTACTTC. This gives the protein CSARRGGDWYEQYF.

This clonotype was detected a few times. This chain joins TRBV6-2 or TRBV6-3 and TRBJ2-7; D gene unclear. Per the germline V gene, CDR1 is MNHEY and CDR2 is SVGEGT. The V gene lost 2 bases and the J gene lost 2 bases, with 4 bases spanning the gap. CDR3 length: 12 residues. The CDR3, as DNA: TGTGCCAGCAGTTACGTCCCCTACGAGCAGTACTTC. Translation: CASSYVPYEQYF.

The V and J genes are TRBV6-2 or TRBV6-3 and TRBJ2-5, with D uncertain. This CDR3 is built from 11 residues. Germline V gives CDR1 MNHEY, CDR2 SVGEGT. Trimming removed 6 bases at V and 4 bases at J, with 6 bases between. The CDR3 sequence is CASSDAETQYF. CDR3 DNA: TGTGCCAGCAGCGACGCAGAGACCCAGTACTTC.

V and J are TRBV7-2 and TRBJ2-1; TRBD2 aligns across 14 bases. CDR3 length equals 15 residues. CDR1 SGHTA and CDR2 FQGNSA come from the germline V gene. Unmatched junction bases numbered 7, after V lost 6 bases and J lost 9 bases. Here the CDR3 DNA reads TGTGCCAGCAGAACCGGGACTAGCGGGGGAGGTGAGCAGTTCTTC. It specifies CASRTGTSGGGEQFF.